This paragraph covers one T cell receptor beta chain sequence. Its antigen is currently unknown. The data derive from a study of radiotherapy plus CTLA-4 blockade in lung cancer. Findings of the study overall: TCR clones from tumors expanded in blood after radiotherapy plus ipilimumab.

Method: immunoSEQ multiplex PCR; TCRdb's copy keeps in-frame clones and lacks some. The table includes around 99,000 clones, 85% to 90% detected once. It was focal radiation plus CTLA-4 blockade with ipilimumab that patients with chemo-refractory metastatic non-small-cell lung cancer received. This CDR3 spans 14 amino acids. V dropped 5 bases and J dropped 6; count of bases not matched to a gene: 5. Germline loops: CDR1 LNHDA, CDR2 SQIVND (reference sequence). The sequence was obtained from a human donor with non-small cell lung cancer that progressed on radiotherapy plus ipilimumab. The chain joins TRBV19 to TRBJ2-1; 9 bases line up with TRBD2. The sequencing here drew on peripheral blood, taken from a patient treated with radiotherapy plus ipilimumab. CDR3 region: CASSQGLAPNEQFF. CDR3 bases: TGTGCCAGTAGTCAAGGACTAGCGCCCAATGAGCAGTTCTTC.